This T cell receptor (beta chain) was obtained from a study of blood T cell repertoires in COVID-19. As for the study in general: COVID-19 samples, acute and convalescent, were from the United States, Italy and Spain. From T cells, B-cell-depleted T cells, or PBMCs came the material, which was cDNA or gDNA.

V lost 5 bases, J lost 4 bases, and 21 bases stayed unmatched. The V gene's germline CDR1 is LNHDA and CDR2 SQIVND (reference sequence). CDR3 length equals 20 residues. In the study's own analysis: Cell counts per sample came from amplifying reference gene primers. Profiled with immunoSEQ multiplex PCR; TCRdb holds only in-frame clones, not every one. V, J and clone size are those of that table, while D and trimming were read from the DNA. The data hold 110,000 to 150,000 clones, with under 90% observed a single time. V gene TRBV19 combines with J gene TRBJ2-7; 12 bases fit TRBD2. Sequencing input: PBMCs or T cells enriched from blood (not recorded which). The receptor's source is a woman between 18 and 29 years old who had been exposed to COVID-19. The CDR3 DNA reads TGTGCCAGTAGTGTCTCAAGTTCACTAGCGGGAGGCCCCAGGGGATACGAGCAGTACTTC. It codes for CASSVSSSLAGGPRGYEQYF.